One sample yielded the 15 T cell receptor beta chains listed below, sequenced in a study of early T cells in non-severe SARS-CoV-2 infection. TCRdb passed the 5' RACE reads through MiXCR, listing each CDR3 protein once. The sample consists of 90,000 to 120,000 distinct CDR3 sequences, about 12% of them appearing once. Material for sequencing was whole blood. The source of these receptors is an adult who was a healthcare worker with PCR-confirmed SARS-CoV-2 infection or an uninfected control (not recorded which).

The chain combines TRBV7-6 with TRBJ2-2; TRBD2 matches 13 bases. There are 17 residues in the CDR3. Trimming took 5 bases from V and 5 from J; bases not matched to a gene: 8. The germline CDR1 and CDR2 sequences are SGHVS and FNYEAQ. The CDR3 loop reads CASSLGLAGRGTGELFF. In nucleotides, the CDR3 is TGTGCCAGCAGCCTGGGACTAGCGGGGAGAGGAACCGGGGAGCTGTTTTTT. The variable domain in full, with the rest retrieved from reference TRBV7-6 and TRBJ2-2, is GAGVSQSPRYKVTKRGQDVALRCDPISGHVSLYWYRQALGQGPEFLTYFNYEAQQDKSGLPNDRFSAERPEGSISTLTIQRTEQRDSAMYRCASSLGLAGRGTGELFFGEGSRLTVL.

In this sample, this clonotype turned up many times. V is TRBV11-2 and J is TRBJ2-2; no clear D. V lost 5 bases to trimming and J lost 6 bases, with 13 bases between them. Germline CDR1 is SGHAT and CDR2 is FQNNGV. The CDR3 consists of 14 residues. As DNA, the CDR3 is TGTGCCAGCAGCCTGGACCCTAGGGCCGGGGAGCTGTTTTTT. It is translated as CASSLDPRAGELFF.

The chain combines TRBV10-3 with TRBJ2-3; 7 bases map to TRBD2. The CDR3 has 13 residues. The J segment lost 5 bases and the V segment lost 6 bases, leaving 5 bases of the junction unmatched. Germline V gives CDR1 ENHRY, CDR2 SYGVKD. The CDR3 protein is CAIRGGDGDTQYF. As DNA, the CDR3 is TGTGCCATCAGGGGAGGGGATGGAGATACGCAGTATTTT.

Only a few counts were recorded for this clonotype. V is TRBV5-4 and J is TRBJ2-1; D perhaps matches TRBD1 (5 bases). V was pared by 4 bases and J by 7 bases, with 15 bases between. The CDR3 totals 14 residues. CDR1 is SGHNT, CDR2 YYREEE, per germline (reference sequence). The CDR3 nucleotides are TGTGCCAGCAGCGCAACCGGCAGGGTTAATGAGCAGTTCTTC. Amino acid sequence: CASSATGRVNEQFF.

This clonotype was detected only a few times. The J gene is TRBJ2-1, the V gene TRBV18; 7 nucleotides match TRBD2. Trimming took 2 bases from V and 4 from J; bases not matched to a gene: 11. The CDR3 totals 17 residues. The germline gives CDR1 KGHSH, CDR2 LQKENI. The CDR3 DNA is TGTGCCAGCTCACCAGGGGCTAGCGGAGCCTCATACAATGAGCAGTTCTTC. Translating gives CASSPGASGASYNEQFF.

This clonotype was detected only a few times. The V and J genes are TRBV19 and TRBJ2-1, with a weak D call TRBD2 (6 bases). The length of the CDR3 is 15 residues. Germline V gives CDR1 LNHDA, CDR2 SQIVND (reference sequence). Between the trimmed V and J ends, which lost 8 bases and 2 bases, there was a span of 16 bases. This CDR3 is CASAPAGTTYNEQFF. The CDR3, as DNA: TGTGCCAGTGCCCCGGCGGGAACTACCTACAATGAGCAGTTCTTC.

The chain joins TRBV6-2 or TRBV6-3 to TRBJ2-5; no firm D call. The CDR3 loop spans 13 amino acids. Germline V gives CDR1 MNHEY, CDR2 SVGEGT. Trimming removed 6 bases at V and 2 bases at J, with 10 bases between. The CDR3 bases are TGTGCCAGCAGGACCGACGGTCAAGAGACCCAGTACTTC. As protein: CASRTDGQETQYF.

The rearrangement links TRBV13 to TRBJ1-1; 8 nucleotides align to TRBD1. V lost 5 bases and J lost 4; bases outside the gene matches: 6. The germline V gene encodes CDR1 PRHDT and CDR2 FYEKMQ (reference sequence). The CDR3 extends over 14 amino acids. The CDR3 reads CASSGQGLGTEAFF. Written as DNA, the CDR3 is TGTGCCAGCAGCGGACAGGGTTTGGGCACTGAAGCTTTCTTT. The full variable domain, completed using reference TRBV13 and TRBJ1-1, is AAGVIQSPRHLIKEKRETATLKCYPIPRHDTVYWYQQGPGQDPQFLISFYEKMQSDKGSIPDRFSAQQFSDYHSELNMSSLELGDSALYFCASSGQGLGTEAFFGQGTRLTVV.

Remarks on this clonotype: A much more abundant neighbour one base away suggests this may be a read error. This chain links TRBV9 with TRBJ2-7; D could derive from TRBD1 or TRBD2 (5 bases each). The CDR3 has 14 amino acids. Germline V gives CDR1 SGDLS, CDR2 YYNGEE. CDR3: CASSVAGAAEERYF. The CDR3 DNA reads TGTGCCAGCAGCGTAGCTGGGGCAGCGGAGGAGCGGTACTTC.

V and J are TRBV29-1 and TRBJ2-7; maybe TRBD2 (5 bases). Trimming pared 5 bases from V and 0 bases from J, leaving 8 bases between. The CDR3 covers 12 residues. Germline V gives CDR1 SQVTM, CDR2 ANQGSEA. CDR3 loop: CSVSGSSYEQYF. The DNA of the CDR3 is TGCAGCGTTAGCGGTTCCTCCTACGAGCAGTACTTC.

In its sample, this clonotype is medium-sized. The V gene is TRBV19, the J gene TRBJ2-7; D is possibly TRBD2 (6 bases). The V end was cut by 4 bases, the J end by 5 bases, with 12 bases between. Germline assignment: CDR1 LNHDA and CDR2 SQIVND (reference sequence). CDR3 length: 13 amino acids. CDR3: CASSNRELHEQYF. In nucleotides, the CDR3 is TGTGCCAGTAGTAACCGGGAGCTCCACGAGCAGTACTTC.

V gene TRBV5-1 combines with J gene TRBJ1-1, with TRBD1 matching over 10 bases. Trimming at V came to 1 base and at J to 5 bases, leaving 2 bases not matched to a gene. The length of the CDR3 is 14 residues. Germline CDR1 and CDR2: SGHRS and YFSETQ. As DNA, the CDR3 is TGCGCCAGCAGCTTGAGGACAGGGGGAACTGAAGCTTTCTTT. This sequence encodes CASSLRTGGTEAFF.

This clonotype occurred a few times. The CDR3 region has the DNA TGTGCCAGCAGCTTAACGGGGCCGTACAATGAGCAGTTCTTC. Translating it yields CASSLTGPYNEQFF. The rearrangement joins TRBV7-2 to TRBJ2-1; the D gene could be TRBD1 or TRBD2 (5 bases each). The V end was cut by 2 bases, the J end by 4 bases, with 9 bases between. The CDR3 covers 14 residues. Germline V lookup: CDR1 SGHTA, CDR2 FQGNSA. Filled out from reference TRBV7-2 and TRBJ2-1, the complete variable domain reads GAGVSQSPSNKVTEKGKDVELRCDPISGHTALYWYRQSLGQGLEFLIYFQGNSAPDKSGLPSDRFSAERTGGSVSTLTIQRTQQEDSAVYLCASSLTGPYNEQFFGPGTRLTVL.

This clonotype occurred many times. The chain combines TRBV13 with TRBJ2-7; D gene unclear. V lost 1 base, J lost 5 bases, and 3 bases lay in between. The CDR3 totals 11 residues. From germline, CDR1 is PRHDT and CDR2 FYEKMQ (reference sequence). The CDR3 nucleotides are TGTGCCAGCAGCTTAGAGGACGAGCAGTACTTC. Amino acids: CASSLEDEQYF. The variable domain in full, with the rest retrieved from reference TRBV13 and TRBJ2-7, is AAGVIQSPRHLIKEKRETATLKCYPIPRHDTVYWYQQGPGQDPQFLISFYEKMQSDKGSIPDRFSAQQFSDYHSELNMSSLELGDSALYFCASSLEDEQYFGPGTRLTVT.

Notes on this clonotype: This clone may be a read error of a much larger clone one base away. V usage is TRBV3-1 and J usage is TRBJ2-7, with 8 bases aligning to TRBD2. V lost 4 bases to trimming and J lost 1 base; unmatched junction nucleotides: 9. The V gene's germline CDR1 is LGHDT and CDR2 YNNKEL (reference sequence). The CDR3 length is 16 residues. CDR3 sequence: CASSLPGLVGSYEQYF. The CDR3 DNA is TGTGCCAGCAGCCTCCCGGGACTAGTGGGTTCCTACGAGCAGTACTTC.